Sequencing of this T cell receptor beta chain was carried out in a study of shared clonotypes between healthy human individuals (dated by TCRdb to about 2020). The study in broad terms: A few men and two women, aged 18 to 49 years, made up the cohort. Libraries were prepared and TCR repertoires were sequenced by different laboratories using diverse techniques, in order to increase sequencing depth and limit assay-specific biases. Leukapheresis yielded between about 0.85 and 10 billion PBMCs per donor. For each donor, three plates each were used for CD4 naive and CD4 memory, two plates were used for CD8 naive, and one plate was used for CD8 memory. To estimate repertoire size and how much clonotypes are shared between individuals, the study performed deep sequencing of blood TCR repertoires from roughly five healthy adults.

Concerning this clone: Its antigen is not yet known. No much larger clonotype is one base removed from it; base qualities were not supplied.

V lost 4 bases and J lost 5 bases; the stretch between them is 8 bases long. The CDR3 sequence holds 13 residues, the cysteine and phenylalanine included. Kept here is only the CDR3 DNA, which spans 39 bases and is read in frame from base 1. Sequences SNHLY (CDR1) and FYNNEI (CDR2) are obtained from the germline V gene. The full study reports these points: Naive subsets generally had larger estimated clonotype richness than memory subsets did. The small number of donors limited the genetic and exposure-history diversity represented. Sharing across a few donors was observed for around 5% of naive CD4, 3% to 3.5% of naive CD8, 2% to 2.5% of memory CD4, and over 0.3% of memory CD8 clonotypes. Sampling was restricted to blood, and TCR repertoires in tissue are likely to differ from TCR repertoires in blood. Incomplete sequencing was indicated by rarefaction of sorted-subset datasets, despite the large sequencing depth. Pairwise subsampling indicated that sequencing depth was expected to affect the degree of clonotype sharing among donors. Compared with non-shared clonotypes, the clonotypes found in all four sorted-subset donors had higher generation probabilities.

The donors were healthy, HIV-negative adults who had no recently reported acute infections or vaccinations. Every donor was a Caucasian adult residing in Nashville, Tennessee, USA. CD4+ T cells were enriched by magnetic negative selection; naive cells were then positively selected on CD45RA, and the negative fraction formed the memory subset. Blood was collected by leukapheresis, and PBMCs were isolated by Ficoll-Histopaque density gradient centrifugation and then cryopreserved in liquid nitrogen vapor phase. Analytical flow cytometry was used to check the purity and quantity of each magnetically sorted T cell population. From each sorted fraction, genomic DNA was isolated and quantified by UV absorbance on a Nanodrop 2000c. Using the deep immunoSEQ assay, TCR CDR3 regions were amplified from genomic DNA by multiplex PCR. For each cell subset, the extracted genomic DNA was distributed evenly across all wells of several immunoSEQ 96-well plates, and each plate served as one replicate. For sorted subsets, roughly 200 ng of genomic DNA, equivalent to roughly 33,000 T cell genomes, went into each replicate PCR. The purified libraries were quantified using a Qubit 3.0 fluorometer, sized with a Bioanalyzer 2100, and then quantified again using the KAPA Library Quantification kit. Every immunoSEQ 96-well plate was sequenced on a dedicated single-read 150-cycle Illumina NextSeq 550 flow cell. Turning to the authors' computational methods: Because only junctional sequences without quality scores were contained in the immunoSEQ output, filtering matching that applied to full-length reads could not be performed. Sequences were annotated with PyIR, a Python wrapper for IgBLAST v1.9, and V/J genes and CDR3 were assigned using IMGT germline references. Any read was removed if the V/J assignment was weak (E-value above 1e-6), the CDR3 was missing, or the read contained stop codons, out-of-frame junctions, or ambiguous translated residues. V3J clonotypes were defined as sequences sharing an identical inferred V gene, J gene, and CDR3 amino acid sequence. Percentage overlap between repertoires was calculated by dividing the number of shared unique clonotypes by the size of the smaller repertoire. Richness of each repertoire was evaluated using RTK rarefaction, the Chao1 estimator, and Recon v2.1 estimates of unobserved clonotypes. Generation probabilities for all TCRbeta clonotypes obtained by the gDNA method from a handful of donors were computed using OLGA. Not all clones reach the TCRdb copy of this immuneACCESS table, which keeps in-frame sequences only. Checked studies attribute under half of the gap to unresolved V genes and leave the rest unexplained. V, J and clone size reflect that table, while D and trimming were determined from the DNA. The sample profile shows roughly 2.4 million clones; 90% to 97% of them were found once. The biggest ten clones account for roughly 0.13% of the sample.

The sequence joins TRBV2 to TRBJ2-2; TRBD1 might be the D gene, on 5 matching bases. This clonotype was sampled from a man in his late teens or twenties in good health. Sequenced input: naive CD4+ T cells sorted from blood. Reading the label with the study, this specimen's cell subset or site is: CD45RA+ positively selected. The DNA is as follows: TGTGCCAGCAGTGGACAGCGAACCGGGGAGCTGTTTTTT. Translated, this is CASSGQRTGELFF.